The present T cell receptor (beta chain) was sequenced within a study of neurological immune-mediated disorders (dated by TCRdb to the late 2010s). Concerning the study at large: Among the 34 multiple sclerosis patients, relapsing-remitting MS accounted for about 31 and secondary progressive MS accounted for 3. Peripheral blood TCR-beta repertoires from HTLV-I-associated myelopathy (HAM/TSP) patients, multiple sclerosis patients and healthy controls were compared by UMI-based sequencing. Longitudinal samples, technical triplicates and paired sorted CD4+ and CD8+ T-cell subsets, alongside PBMC samples, were included among the 106 TCR-beta libraries. The cohort comprised some 71 subjects: 15 or so HAM/TSP patients, some 34 multiple sclerosis patients and around 20 healthy controls. General findings and caveats noted by the study authors: TCR clonal expansion was highest in HAM/TSP patients and lowest in MS patients, with MS patients falling below even healthy controls. Across subjects, expanded clones never shared an identical CDR3 amino acid sequence, which suggests that the TCR-beta repertoires in every group were private. No clinical or MRI features were associated with the MS cluster, and the authors said that larger cohorts are needed. Repertoires from 18 of 34 MS patients were grouped by phylogenetic analysis into a cluster of related CDR3 sequences, suggesting a possible repertoire-level signature.

For the unsorted PBMC libraries, 2 million PBMCs were stored in RNAlater at -80 degrees C until RNA extraction and were used to generate the libraries. The multiple sclerosis patients were enrolled in a US clinical protocol that used magnetic resonance imaging to evaluate disease progression. Peripheral blood was subjected to Ficoll-Hypaque density gradient centrifugation to isolate PBMCs, which were then cryopreserved in liquid nitrogen. This clonotype was seen at least ten times. Its antigen is currently not known. It has no much larger one-base neighbor in the sample; base qualities were not kept. Ends trimmed: V by 7 bases, J by 5 bases; bases unmatched to a gene: 9. The CDR3 covers 15 residues, taking in both the cysteine and the phenylalanine. Only the CDR3 DNA is retained, 45 bases long and in frame from the first base. cDNA was synthesized by template-switch 5'RACE using a primer carrying a 10-nucleotide random unique molecular identifier by which each TCR transcript was tagged. Over 200 million TCR-beta sequences, covering 15-18 subjects, were produced in each sequencing run. The RNeasy kit was used to extract total RNA. The KAPA Real-time Library Amplification kit was used to amplify TCR-beta VDJ regions with primers for the TCR constant region and the 5'RACE anchor. A first PCR added sample indexes and Illumina adaptors, after which a second PCR increased the library yield. After Ampure bead purification, the roughly 650 bp TCR product was size-selected on a 2% E-gel SizeSelection system. Before pooling, library quality was assessed on a Bioanalyzer, concentration was determined with Qubit, and library quantification was performed with the Kapa Library Quantification kit. Paired-end 2 x 150 bp sequencing of the libraries was performed on an Illumina HiSeq 2500. To increase sequence diversity, roughly 24-31% phiX was spiked into each library pool. The published analysis was carried out like this. Quality-filtered reads were processed with the UMI-based MiGEC pipeline, and over 90% of raw TCR sequences were removed by the MiGEC pipeline during error correction. VDJ genes were aligned to IMGT germline references, and each clonotype was defined by a unique CDR3 amino acid sequence together with V-J genes. VDJtools evaluated clonal expansion, Shannon diversity and CDR3 relatedness (CalcPairwiseDistances, ClusterSamples); CLCbio workbench built phylogenetic trees. Expanded clones were defined as having at least 8 unique UMIs, based on coefficient-of-variation modelling across technical triplicates. Clones were called with MiXCR by TCRdb after fastp trimmed the public reads at Q25, and only in-frame beta chains were retained. Every CDR3 protein is listed once, alongside the most common genes and DNA of its rows. TCRdb, rather than the study authors, made the V and J calls. The sample includes 95,000 to 150,000 distinct CDR3 sequences, with 3% to 3.5% observed a single time. About 1.2% of the sample belongs to the ten largest clones.

This chain is built from TRBV12-3 or TRBV12-4 and TRBJ2-2; 8 bases in the middle match TRBD2. Material: PBMCs. This TCR derives from a woman in her 30s with multiple sclerosis. The CDR3 amino acid sequence is: CASKRIAGQTGELFF. The nucleotide sequence is TGTGCCAGCAAGAGGATAGCGGGGCAAACCGGGGAGCTGTTTTTT.